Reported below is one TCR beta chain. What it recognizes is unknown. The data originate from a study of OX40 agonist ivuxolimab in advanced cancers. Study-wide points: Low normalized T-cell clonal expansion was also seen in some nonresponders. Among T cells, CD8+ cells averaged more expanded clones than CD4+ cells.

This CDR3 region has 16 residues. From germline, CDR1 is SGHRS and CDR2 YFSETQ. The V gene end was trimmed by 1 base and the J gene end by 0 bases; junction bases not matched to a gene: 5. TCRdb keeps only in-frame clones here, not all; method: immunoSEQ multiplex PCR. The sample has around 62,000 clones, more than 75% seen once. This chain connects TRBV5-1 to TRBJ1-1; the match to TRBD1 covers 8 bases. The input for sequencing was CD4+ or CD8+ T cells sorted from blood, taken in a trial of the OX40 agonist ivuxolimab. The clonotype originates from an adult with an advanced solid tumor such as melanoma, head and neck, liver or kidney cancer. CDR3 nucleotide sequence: TGCGCCAGCAGCTTGATACCGGGACAGGTGAACACTGAAGCTTTCTTT. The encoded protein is CASSLIPGQVNTEAFF.